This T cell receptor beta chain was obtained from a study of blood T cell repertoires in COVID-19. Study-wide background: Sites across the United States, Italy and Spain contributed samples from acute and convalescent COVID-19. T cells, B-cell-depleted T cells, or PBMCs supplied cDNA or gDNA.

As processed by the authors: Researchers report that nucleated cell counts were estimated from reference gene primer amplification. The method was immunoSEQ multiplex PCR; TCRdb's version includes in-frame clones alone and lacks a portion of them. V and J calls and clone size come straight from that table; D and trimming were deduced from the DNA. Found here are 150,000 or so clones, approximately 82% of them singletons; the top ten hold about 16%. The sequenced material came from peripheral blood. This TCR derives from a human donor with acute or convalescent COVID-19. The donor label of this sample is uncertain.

CDR3 sequence: CASSQPGLWIVNEQFF. CDR3 DNA sequence: TGTGCCAGCAGCCAACCGGGACTATGGATAGTCAATGAGCAGTTCTTC. V gene TRBV3-1 (or the pseudogene TRBV3-2) combines with J gene TRBJ2-1; 7 positions agree with TRBD2. Germline values: CDR1 LGHDT, CDR2 YNNKEL (reference sequence). The ends lost 2 bases at V and 6 bases at J; junction bases unmatched: 10. The CDR3 covers 16 residues.